This T cell receptor beta chain was identified during a study of CXCR3-negative and CXCR3-positive naive CD8 T cells. Study-wide results and limits: Naive cells that were CXCR3-positive had more hydrophobic TRB CDR3s (compared with CXCR3-negative naive cells). CXCR3 levels fell partly with cryopreservation; most assays relied on fresh PBMCs.

Points on this clonotype: As yet, its antigen is unknown.

UMI labels and 5' RACE were used to prepare the TRB cDNA libraries. TCRdb derives one entry per CDR3 protein from the 5' RACE reads, leaving out DNA. The sample's table shows around 66,000 distinct CDR3 sequences. Germline loops: CDR1 SEHNR, CDR2 FQNEAQ (reference sequence). The CDR3 covers 13 residues. The chain combines TRBV7-9 with TRBJ2-1; TCRdb calls TRBD2, which cannot be checked without DNA. This clonotype was obtained from a human donor in good health. Some clones in this sample may be carry-over from other donors' samples. Source material: naive CXCR3+ CD8+ T cells from blood. Subset described: CD45RO-CCR7+CD27+CD95- naive CD8+ T cells expressing CXCR3 (TNR3+). CDR3 residues: CASSLLEGNEQFF.